This T cell receptor (beta chain) derives from a study of blood T cell repertoires in COVID-19. Study-level background: Sample material is recorded as cDNA or gDNA derived from T cells, B-cell-depleted T cells, or PBMCs.

Germline V lookup: CDR1 MNHEY, CDR2 SMNVEV (reference sequence). This CDR3 is 16 amino acids long. V was pared by 0 bases and J by 5 bases, with 4 bases of the junction left unmatched. This clone has a handful of counts. TCRdb's table, derived via immunoSEQ multiplex PCR, lists solely in-frame clones and lacks some. The sample has some 200,000 clones; around 80% are singletons. This TCR derives from a woman aged 70-85 years with acute or convalescent COVID-19. The sample was peripheral blood. This sequence joins TRBV27 and TRBJ2-1; 10 bases map to TRBD1. The DNA for the CDR3 is TGTGCCAGCAGTTTATCAGGGGACAGGGGAAACAATGAGCAGTTCTTC. Translating gives CASSLSGDRGNNEQFF.